The source of this T cell receptor beta chain is a study of cytomegalovirus exposure and HLA in healthy donors (TCRdb year 2017). Regarding the study in general: An earlier analysis of approximately 590 of the donors reported roughly 270 Gb of sequence data and some 120 million unique TCR beta sequences from approximately 180 million T cells. An early release covering roughly 600 HLA-typed donors comprised roughly 300 gigabases of sequencing data and roughly 85 million unique TCR sequences. Among the roughly 400 genotyped donors, approximately 82% belonged to the genetic ancestry cluster associated with self-reported Caucasian donors. The study aimed to test whether cataloging public T cell receptors could reveal signatures of past pathogen exposure. The study profiled the T cell repertoires of 666 subjects by immunosequencing and related them to cytomegalovirus serostatus. Along with the roughly 670-subject first cohort, a separate validation cohort of some 130 different subjects was used. To predict cytomegalovirus infection status, the study brought together high-throughput TCR immunosequencing, statistical association of individual TCRs with disease status, and machine learning. To study patterns of TCR occurrence, a later analysis re-analyzed previously published TCR beta repertoires from just over 650 donors and added high-resolution HLA genotyping. In the later analysis, no new phenotypic data were used to find candidate immune exposures; instead, reliance was placed on TCR beta sequences and their occurrence across donors. In an earlier analysis of 587 of the donors, high-throughput TCR beta sequencing was used to judge whether each TCR beta V gene segment behaved as functional or pseudogenic. Alongside the repertoire data, information on donor age, sex, ethnicity and CMV serostatus was compiled. Genome-wide SNP genotypes for about 60% of the roughly 700 donors were used in a later genetic analysis, which treated that subset as a discovery cohort. Every discovery cohort repertoire had been produced on one sequencing platform. HLA typing covered class I and class II loci at four-digit resolution. Typing coverage differed by locus: A, B, C, DRB1 and DQB1 were typed in about 629-640 donors, DQA1 in roughly 500, DPA1 in around 600, and DPB1 in approximately 450. About five DR-DQ haplotypes were treated as single units for association and clustering because of strong linkage in the cohort. Among roughly 400 genotyped donors of the cohort, an average of roughly 240,000 unique TCR beta nucleotide sequences were sequenced per donor, about a sixth of them non-productive. Here is what the overall study found, with its caveats: Linkage disequilibrium might explain the correlated functional status among segregating V segments, but an unknown experimental factor could not be excluded. The 87-base-pair reads could not distinguish some IMGT-functional V segments, including TRBV6-2 and TRBV6-3, so those segments were excluded. HLA typing was unavailable for some donors at each locus, so association tests used only the typed subset. In a later analysis, several top co-occurrence clusters were reported to appear linked to parvovirus B19, influenza, CMV and Epstein-Barr virus. The study gave a list of around 170 TCR beta chains associated with cytomegalovirus. Across donors, most TCR sequences were observed very rarely, whereas some public TCRs were present in many individuals. A later analysis found that most CMV-associated TCR beta chains appeared HLA-restricted, with HLA associations seemingly driven largely by CMV exposure. In an earlier analysis of some 550 of the donors, most TCR beta V segments were observed in productive rearrangements about 90% or about 30% of the time, broadly matching IMGT annotations. Three of the identified cytomegalovirus-associated TCR beta chains were confirmed in vitro to be specific for cytomegalovirus antigens. In a later genetic analysis, fewer N-insertions in productive TCRs were reported among donors in an Asian-associated ancestry cluster than the roughly 700-donor mean. The classifier was reported to diagnose cytomegalovirus status with high specificity and sensitivity in both the original and validation cohorts. According to a later analysis, TCR association rates differed among HLA loci, with DRB1 alleles showing the most associated TCRs and HLA-C alleles showing the fewest. A later genetic analysis associated a missense DCLRE1C variant with V-gene and J-gene trimming of TCR beta chains, and an independent cohort replicated the association. For the cohort, immune exposure information was limited to CMV serostatus. The earlier analysis of 450 to 700 of the donors excluded approximately 15 rarely observed V segments, including chromosome 9 orphons, because counts were too low. Sequencing depth was assumed to be roughly uniform across donors in the presence/absence analyses, though that assumption may not hold. The cohort was sequenced for TCR beta chains only, and without alpha or paired-chain data the features that could be detected were limited. A further reported finding was that TCR beta sequences accurately predicted the HLA-A and HLA-B alleles for most subjects in the first cohort. Specific HLA alleles were associated with 16,951 TCR beta sequences at a false discovery rate of 0.05 in a later analysis. When HLA alleles, especially DR and DQ, strongly co-occurred, TCR associations were difficult to assign to individual alleles. The authors suggested that the approach could potentially be generalized to other disease states and immunological phenotypes. In a later analysis, HLA-associated TCR beta chains were found to be more clonally expanded and to have lower generation probabilities than equally common non-associated chains. A cluster of highly shared sequence variants was judged likely to be a technical artifact of the sequencing pipeline.

The library was produced with the immunoSEQ multiplex PCR assay. The multiplex PCR relied on a mix of 60 forward primers for TCR Vbeta segments and 13 reverse primers for TCR Jbeta segments. Amplification of the CDR3 region of rearranged TCR beta genes was performed with a multiplex PCR assay on genomic DNA. On the Illumina HiSeq System, the amplified TCR beta libraries were sequenced as 87-base-pair reads. Per the original workflow: Across the 500 to 750 repertoires, a later analysis counted 75 million to 90 million unique TCR beta chains, 9 million to 14 million of which were shared by at least two donors. A nearest-neighbor algorithm error-corrected the raw reads and collapsed the reads into unique sequences, merging closely related sequences to remove PCR and sequencing errors. To assign V, D and J gene segments, CDR3 sequences were aligned to IMGT reference sequences. For a sequence to be retained, a match of at least six nucleotides was required to both a V gene segment and a J gene segment. Rearrangements were called productive when the CDR3 lacked stop codons and stayed in frame with V and J; all others were non-productive. CDR3 was defined by IMGT convention, running from the second conserved V-encoded cysteine to the conserved J-encoded phenylalanine. Sequences without an unambiguous match to a single V gene segment were excluded from the earlier analysis of 450 to 650 of the donors. In an earlier analysis of approximately 590 of the donors, V segments were called functional above 56.7% productive rearrangements and were called segregating when the between-donor standard deviation exceeded 5%. A statistical classification framework was developed to diagnose cytomegalovirus status using the catalog of TCR beta chain sequences. V and J gene assignment, in a later analysis, came from comparing TCR nucleotide sequences with IMGT/GENE-DB human TR gene sequences. Using the TCRdist pipeline, a later analysis assigned CDR3 sequences along with most-parsimonious VDJ recombination scenarios. In a later analysis, every TCR beta chain was defined by the combination of its CDR3 amino acid sequence and its V-gene family, and reads without a unique V-gene family were dropped. To address suspected cross-contamination and a sequencing artifact, a later analysis removed 450 to 700 highly shared, low-generation-probability nucleotide sequences. In a later analysis, a clonal expansion index for each public chain was calculated from normalized within-repertoire ranks of inferred template counts. Generation probabilities in a later analysis came from a VDJ recombination model fitted to out-of-frame rearrangements, and those results were checked against IGoR. Hypergeometric tests were used in a later analysis to score TCR-TCR, TCR-HLA and TCR-CMV co-occurrence, with a repertoire-size bias correction applied to the TCR pairs. In a later analysis, false discovery rates were estimated by permuting HLA or CMV assignments 20 times. In a later analysis, co-occurring TCRs were grouped using DBSCAN, with TCRdist sequence similarity added in when clustering inside HLA-allele-positive subsets. Repertoires with fewer than 30,000 or more than 120,000 public chains were left out of co-occurrence clustering, as were four to six repertoires with anomalous nucleotide sharing. This immuneACCESS table, as held by TCRdb, lists in-frame sequences with V and J called but not all clones. Of the missing ones, under half trace to an unresolved V gene in checked studies; the others have no known cause. Clone size and V and J calls were adopted from that table, with D and trimming inferred from the DNA. This sample's table contains about 52,000 clones. Of the sample, 10% to 15% is held by the ten largest clones.

In the case of this clone: Its antigen is still unknown.

The cohort consisted of approximately 670 healthy bone marrow donors. All cohort members were sampled while nominally healthy, although unrecorded immune exposures were likely present. The donor was CMV seropositive and was included in the group of 250 to 300 seropositive cohort members. A peripheral blood sample was provided by each donor, and peripheral blood mononuclear cells were used for TCR beta sequencing. Genomic DNA was extracted from the blood cell samples with the Qiagen DNeasy Blood Extraction Kit. The CDR3 starts with the cysteine, ends with the phenylalanine, and has 15 residues. Kept here is only the CDR3 DNA, which spans 45 bases and is read in frame from base 1. The germline V gene sets CDR1 to SNHLY and CDR2 to FYNNEI. The junction shows trimming of 4 bases on V and 2 bases on J, and the gene matches do not reach 4 bases of it.

The rearranged chain carries TRBV2 and TRBJ1-5, with 8 bases aligning to TRBD1. This clonotype was sampled from a woman aged 55 to 70 in good health and CMV-seropositive. Sequenced sample: PBMCs. The CDR3 region reads CASSGTGRGNQPQHF. The nucleotide sequence is given as TGTGCCAGCAGTGGGACAGGGCGCGGCAATCAGCCCCAGCATTTT.